One sample yielded the 8 T cell receptor delta chains listed below, sequenced in a study of gamma delta lymphoproliferative disorders and STAT genes. PBMCs from patients and controls supplied the genomic DNA for sequencing. TCRdb re-processed the multiplex PCR reads using CATT. The sample contains about 1,800 delta-chain clones, 2.5% to 3% of which appear only once. Input material: blood. Receptor source: a human donor in good health.

Notes on this clone: The TCRdb protein comes from a much larger clone and disagrees with this DNA's translation at residue 13, likely due to a read error; the protein given here is derived from the DNA. The chain is built from TRDV2 and TRDJ1; 11 bases are shared with TRDD3. This CDR3 is built from 21 residues. Germline V gene sequence: CDR1 GEAIGNYY, CDR2 EKD. V was clipped by 0 bases and J by 0 bases; unmatched bases: 17. The CDR3 sequence: CACDTVGGGYADRSYTDKLIF. The CDR3 DNA reads as TGTGCCTGTGACACCGTGGGTGGGGGATACGCGGACAGGTCGTACACCGATAAACTCATCTTT.

A remark on this clone: The amino acid sequence in TCRdb belongs to a much larger clone and departs from this DNA's translation at residue 5, likely a sequencing read error; the sequence shown is translated from the DNA. This chain connects TRDV1 to TRDJ1, with 10 nucleotides matching TRDD3. Germline V gene sequence: CDR1 TSWWSYY, CDR2 QGS. V was pared by 5 bases and J by 10 bases, with 13 bases of the junction left unmatched. This CDR3 spans 15 amino acids. The CDR3 DNA reads TGTGCTCTTGGGACCAAGGACTGGGGGATTGGTGGACTCATCTTT. This gives the protein CALGTKDWGIGGLIF.

This clone has only a few counts. Since a far larger clone is one base different, this is likely a read error. At the DNA level, this CDR3 is encoded by other sequences in the same sample as well. The gene calls are TRDV2 and TRDJ1, with TRDD3 identical over 11 bases. This CDR3 has 21 amino acids. The germline V gene encodes CDR1 GEAIGNYY and CDR2 EKD. CDR3 bases: TGTGCGTGTGACACCGTGGGTGGGGGATACGCGGACGGGTCGTACACCGATAAACTCATCTTT. Translating gives CACDTVGGGYADGSYTDKLIF.

There are a few counts of this clone. The protein held in TCRdb is that of a much larger clone and does not match this DNA's translation at residue 3, likely because of a read error; the protein shown is translated from the DNA. This CDR3 is CAGDTVSPGGYSNKLIF. The CDR3 coding sequence is TGTGCCGGTGACACCGTAAGTCCTGGGGGATATTCCAATAAACTCATCTTT. This sequence joins TRDV2 and TRDJ1; TRDD3 matches 10 bases. The germline V gene encodes CDR1 GEAIGNYY and CDR2 EKD. The CDR3 extends over 17 amino acids.

To note about this clone: A single base is all that separates this from a far larger clone, so a read error is likely. Other DNA sequences within the sample encode an identical CDR3. V usage is TRDV1 and J usage is TRDJ1, with 11 bases identical to TRDD3. The CDR3 contains 15 residues. Germline-derived CDR1 and CDR2 are TSWWSYY and QGS. The CDR3 loop reads CALGDLGDTLDKLIF. The CDR3 DNA reads as TGTGCTCTTGGGGACTTGGGGGATACGCTTGATAAGCTCATCTTT.

This clone is deemed medium-sized (0.01 to 0.1%). J is TRDJ1 and V is TRDV1; TRDD3 agrees at 7 bases. CDR3 length: 19 amino acids. The germline CDR1 and CDR2 sequences are TSWWSYY and QGS. J was trimmed by 4 bases and V by 9 bases; bases with no gene match: 26. CDR3 coding DNA: TGTGCTCTGGCCTGGAATCGTTACTGGGGTTTTACCCCGGTCGATAAACTCATCTTT. Amino acid sequence: CALAWNRYWGFTPVDKLIF.

This clone has ten or more counts. The chain employs TRDV2 and TRDJ3; tentatively, D is TRDD3 (6 bases). CDR3 length: 20 amino acids. Germline lookup yields CDR1 GEAIGNYY and CDR2 EKD. Trimming removed 0 bases from V and 0 bases from J, with 17 bases in between. The CDR3 here is CACDTSGGHPLSWDTRQMFF. The CDR3 DNA reads as TGTGCCTGTGACACCTCCGGGGGACACCCTCTCTCCTGGGACACCCGACAGATGTTTTTC.

Points on this clone: TCRdb shows a much larger clone's protein in place of this DNA's translation, and the two differ at residue 8, likely through a read error; the protein shown is translated from the DNA. The V gene is TRDV2, the J gene TRDJ1, with 7 bases fitting TRDD3. The CDR3 sequence is 21 residues long. Germline V gene data show CDR1 as GEAIGNYY and CDR2 as EKD. V was clipped by 0 bases and J by 0 bases; unmatched bases: 21. CDR3 residues: CACDTVAPGDHIKGYTDKLIF. DNA of the CDR3: TGTGCCTGTGACACCGTGGCCCCGGGGGATCACATCAAAGGGTACACCGATAAACTCATCTTT.